The sequence of this T cell receptor beta chain was determined in a study of T cell responses to AZD1222 COVID-19 vaccine. Between the trimmed V and J ends, which lost 0 bases and 2 bases, there was a span of 7 bases. This CDR3 is built from 14 residues. CDR1 and CDR2 (germline): LGHNA, YNFKEQ. TCRdb keeps only in-frame clones here, not all; method: immunoSEQ multiplex PCR. The data show tens of thousands of clones, about nine tenths seen once. The receptor was isolated from an adult in good health. The chain uses TRBV4-2 and TRBJ1-1; D gene uncertain. The specimen was peripheral blood, collected on day 0 of MenACWY control vaccination. For the CDR3, the DNA is TGTGCCAGCAGCCAAGAACGCGGAAACACTGAAGCTTTCTTT. Its translation is CASSQERGNTEAFF.